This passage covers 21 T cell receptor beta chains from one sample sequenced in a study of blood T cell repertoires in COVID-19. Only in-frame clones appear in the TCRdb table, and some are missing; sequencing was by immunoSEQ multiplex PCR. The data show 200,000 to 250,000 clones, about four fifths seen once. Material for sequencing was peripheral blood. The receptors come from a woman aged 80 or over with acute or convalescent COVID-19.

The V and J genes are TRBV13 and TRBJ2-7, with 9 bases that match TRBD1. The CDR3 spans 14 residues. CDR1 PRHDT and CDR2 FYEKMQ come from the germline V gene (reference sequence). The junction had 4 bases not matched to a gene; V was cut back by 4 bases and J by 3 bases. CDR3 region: CASSWDRASYEQYF. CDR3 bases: TGTGCCAGCAGCTGGGACAGGGCGAGCTACGAGCAGTACTTC.

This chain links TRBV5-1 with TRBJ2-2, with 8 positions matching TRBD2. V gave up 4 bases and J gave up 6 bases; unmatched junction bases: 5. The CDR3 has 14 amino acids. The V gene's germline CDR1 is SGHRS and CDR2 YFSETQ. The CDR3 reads CASSLSGRPGELFF. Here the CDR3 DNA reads TGCGCCAGCAGCCTGAGCGGGAGACCCGGGGAGCTGTTTTTT.

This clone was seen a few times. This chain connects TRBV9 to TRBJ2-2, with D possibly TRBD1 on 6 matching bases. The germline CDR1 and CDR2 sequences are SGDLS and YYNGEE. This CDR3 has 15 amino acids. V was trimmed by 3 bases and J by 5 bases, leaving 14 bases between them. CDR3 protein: CASSALGTLTGELFF. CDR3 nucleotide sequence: TGTGCCAGCAGCGCCCTCGGGACACTTACCGGGGAGCTGTTTTTT. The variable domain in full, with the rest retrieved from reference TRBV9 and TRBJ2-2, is DSGVTQTPKHLITATGQRVTLRCSPRSGDLSVYWYQQSLDQGLQFLIQYYNGEERAKGNILERFSAQQFPDLHSELNLSSLELGDSALYFCASSALGTLTGELFFGEGSRLTVL.

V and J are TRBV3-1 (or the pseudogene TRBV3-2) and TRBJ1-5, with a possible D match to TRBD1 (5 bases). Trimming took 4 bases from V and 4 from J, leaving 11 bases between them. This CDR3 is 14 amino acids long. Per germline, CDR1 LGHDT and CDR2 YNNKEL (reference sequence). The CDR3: CASSPASGNQPQHF. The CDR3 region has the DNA TGTGCCAGCAGCCCGGCCTCAGGGAATCAGCCCCAGCATTTT.

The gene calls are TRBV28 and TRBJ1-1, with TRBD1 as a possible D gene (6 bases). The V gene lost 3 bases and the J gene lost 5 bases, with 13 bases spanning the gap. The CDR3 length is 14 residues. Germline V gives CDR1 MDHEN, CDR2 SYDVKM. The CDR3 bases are TGTGCCAGCAGTTTCCCAGGGGATGAAACTGAAGCTTTCTTT. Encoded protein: CASSFPGDETEAFF.

CDR3 coding DNA: TGTGCCAGCAGCACGACAAGGGGGCGCGGCAATCAGCCCCAGCATTTT. Its translation is CASSTTRGRGNQPQHF. The J gene is TRBJ1-5, the V gene TRBV28; TRBD1 agrees at 7 bases. Trimming took 6 bases from V and 2 from J; bases not matched to a gene: 10. Per the germline V gene, CDR1 is MDHEN and CDR2 is SYDVKM. The CDR3 totals 16 residues.

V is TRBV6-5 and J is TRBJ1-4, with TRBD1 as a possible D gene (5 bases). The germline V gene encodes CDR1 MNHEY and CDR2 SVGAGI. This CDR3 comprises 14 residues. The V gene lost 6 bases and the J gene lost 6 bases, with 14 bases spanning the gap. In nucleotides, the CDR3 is TGTGCCAGCAGCTCCATGGGGGGAGATGAAAAACTGTTTTTT. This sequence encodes CASSSMGGDEKLFF.

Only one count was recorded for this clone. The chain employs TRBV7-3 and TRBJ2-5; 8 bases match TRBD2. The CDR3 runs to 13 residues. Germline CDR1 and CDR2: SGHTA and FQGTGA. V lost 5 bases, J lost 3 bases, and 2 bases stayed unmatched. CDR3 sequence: CASSPGLEETQYF. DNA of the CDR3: TGTGCCAGCAGCCCGGGACTAGAAGAGACCCAGTACTTC.

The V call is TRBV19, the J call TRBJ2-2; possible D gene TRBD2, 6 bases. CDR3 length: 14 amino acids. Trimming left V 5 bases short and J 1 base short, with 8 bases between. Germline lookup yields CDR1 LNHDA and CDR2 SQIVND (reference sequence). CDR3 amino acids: CASSASVNTGELFF. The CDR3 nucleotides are TGTGCCAGTAGTGCTAGCGTGAACACCGGGGAGCTGTTTTTT. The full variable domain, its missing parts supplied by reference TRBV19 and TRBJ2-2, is DGGITQSPKYLFRKEGQNVTLSCEQNLNHDAMYWYRQDPGQGLRLIYYSQIVNDFQKGDIAEGYSVSREKKESFPLTVTSAQKNPTAFYLCASSASVNTGELFFGEGSRLTVL.

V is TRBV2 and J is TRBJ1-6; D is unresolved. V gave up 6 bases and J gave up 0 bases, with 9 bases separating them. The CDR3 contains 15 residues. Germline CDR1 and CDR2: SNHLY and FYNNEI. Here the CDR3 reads CASRPGYSYNSPLHF. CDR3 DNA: TGTGCCAGCAGGCCGGGTTACTCCTATAATTCACCCCTCCACTTT.

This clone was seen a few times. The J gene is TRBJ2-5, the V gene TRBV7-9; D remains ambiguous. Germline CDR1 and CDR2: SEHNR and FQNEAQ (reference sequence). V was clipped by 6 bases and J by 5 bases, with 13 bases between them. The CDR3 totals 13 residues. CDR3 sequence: CASSDHAVETQYF. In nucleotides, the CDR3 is TGTGCCAGCAGTGACCATGCGGTCGAGACCCAGTACTTC.

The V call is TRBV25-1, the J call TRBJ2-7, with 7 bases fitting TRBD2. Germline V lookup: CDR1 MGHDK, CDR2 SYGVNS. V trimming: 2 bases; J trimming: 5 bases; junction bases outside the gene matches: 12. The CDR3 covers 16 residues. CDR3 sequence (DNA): TGTGCCAGCAGTGAAACGGGACTTGGGGGGGGTAACGAGCAGTACTTC. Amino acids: CASSETGLGGGNEQYF.

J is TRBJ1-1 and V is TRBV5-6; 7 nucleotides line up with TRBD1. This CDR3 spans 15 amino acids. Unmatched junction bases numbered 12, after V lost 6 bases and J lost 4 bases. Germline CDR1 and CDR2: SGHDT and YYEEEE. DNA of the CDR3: TGTGCCAGCAACCTTCAAGGGGGCGCAGGCACTGAAGCTTTCTTT. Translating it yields CASNLQGGAGTEAFF.

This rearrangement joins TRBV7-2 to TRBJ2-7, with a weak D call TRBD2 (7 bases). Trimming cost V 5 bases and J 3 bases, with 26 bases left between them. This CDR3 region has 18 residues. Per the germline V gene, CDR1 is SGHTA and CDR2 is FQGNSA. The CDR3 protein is CASSLSWGGLYALYEQYF. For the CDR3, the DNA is TGTGCCAGCAGCCTCTCATGGGGGGGGCTTTACGCCCTCTACGAGCAGTACTTC.

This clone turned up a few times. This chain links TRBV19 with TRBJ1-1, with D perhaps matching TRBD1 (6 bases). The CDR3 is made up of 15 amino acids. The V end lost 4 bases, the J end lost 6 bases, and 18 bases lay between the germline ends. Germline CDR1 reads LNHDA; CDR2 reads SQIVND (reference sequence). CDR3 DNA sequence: TGTGCCAGTAGTACCCAACAGGGCGAATGGGCTGAAGCTTTCTTT. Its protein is CASSTQQGEWAEAFF. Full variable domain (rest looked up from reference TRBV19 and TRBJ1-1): DGGITQSPKYLFRKEGQNVTLSCEQNLNHDAMYWYRQDPGQGLRLIYYSQIVNDFQKGDIAEGYSVSREKKESFPLTVTSAQKNPTAFYLCASSTQQGEWAEAFFGQGTRLTVV.

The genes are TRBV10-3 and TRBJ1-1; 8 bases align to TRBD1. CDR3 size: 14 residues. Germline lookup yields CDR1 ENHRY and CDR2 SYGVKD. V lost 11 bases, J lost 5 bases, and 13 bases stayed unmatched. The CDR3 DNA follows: TGTGCCGTCATGACGACAGGGGATGGGACTGAAGCTTTCTTT. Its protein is CAVMTTGDGTEAFF.

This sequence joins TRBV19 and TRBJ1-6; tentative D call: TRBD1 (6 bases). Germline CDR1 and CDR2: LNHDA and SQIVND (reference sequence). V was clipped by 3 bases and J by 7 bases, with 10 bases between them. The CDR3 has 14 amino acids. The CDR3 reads CASSMQGNNSPLHF. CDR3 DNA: TGTGCCAGTAGTATGCAGGGGAACAATTCACCCCTCCACTTT.

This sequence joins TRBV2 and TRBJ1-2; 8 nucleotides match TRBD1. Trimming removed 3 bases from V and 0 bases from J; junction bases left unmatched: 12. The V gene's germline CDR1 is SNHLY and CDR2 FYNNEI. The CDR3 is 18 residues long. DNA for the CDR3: TGTGCCAGCAGTGAGTGGGAGGACAGGGAGTTAGCTAACTATGGCTACACCTTC. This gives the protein CASSEWEDRELANYGYTF.

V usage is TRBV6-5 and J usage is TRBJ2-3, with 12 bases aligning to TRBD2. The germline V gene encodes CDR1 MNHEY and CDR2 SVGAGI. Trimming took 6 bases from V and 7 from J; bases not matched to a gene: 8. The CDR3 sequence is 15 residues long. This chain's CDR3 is CASSMTSGGRNTQYF. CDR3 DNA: TGTGCCAGCAGCATGACTAGCGGGGGTAGAAATACGCAGTATTTT.

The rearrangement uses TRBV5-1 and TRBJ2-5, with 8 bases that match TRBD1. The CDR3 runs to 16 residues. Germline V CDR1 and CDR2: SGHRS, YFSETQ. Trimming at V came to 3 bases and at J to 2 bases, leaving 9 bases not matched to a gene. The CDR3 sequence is CASSYTPGGVQETQYF. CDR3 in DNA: TGCGCCAGCAGCTACACTCCAGGGGGCGTACAAGAGACCCAGTACTTC.

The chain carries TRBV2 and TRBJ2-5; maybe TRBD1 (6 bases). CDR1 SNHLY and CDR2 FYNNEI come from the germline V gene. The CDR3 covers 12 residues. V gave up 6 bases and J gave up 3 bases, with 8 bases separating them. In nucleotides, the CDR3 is TGTGCCAGCAGGGACAGAAAAGAGACCCAGTACTTC. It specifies CASRDRKETQYF. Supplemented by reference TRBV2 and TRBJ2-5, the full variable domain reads EPEVTQTPSHQVTQMGQEVILRCVPISNHLYFYWYRQILGQKVEFLVSFYNNEISEKSEIFDDQFSVERPDGSNFTLKIRSTKLEDSAMYFCASRDRKETQYFGPGTRLLVL.